These T cell receptor beta chains were read from a single sample in a study of response to subunit inactivated influenza vaccine. TCRdb redid the calling of the RT-PCR reads with MiXCR, one entry per CDR3 protein. The sample carries fewer than 350,000 distinct CDR3 sequences, about a fifth recorded once. This sample comprised PBMCs from blood, obtained about 20 months after vaccination. Every receptor here comes from a man aged 45 to 70 who received an inactivated influenza vaccine. CDR3s include the opening cysteine and the closing phenylalanine or tryptophan. A D gene is named only where the DNA matches it firmly. Expanded clones are given a class, and other clones once, few, many or no size at all.

CDR3 protein: CATSTPARKVEAFF
CDR3 DNA: TGTGCCACCAGCACCCCTGCAAGGAAGGTAGAAGCTTTCTTT
J gene: TRBJ1-1
clone size: few
D gene: .
V gene: TRBV15

CDR3 protein: CASSSETGSSYNEQFF
CDR3 DNA: TGTGCCAGCAGTTCAGAGACAGGGAGCTCCTACAATGAGCAGTTCTTC
J gene: TRBJ2-1
clone size: .
D gene: TRBD1
V gene: TRBV12-3/TRBV12-4

CDR3 protein: CASSLDPLAGGTDTQYF
CDR3 DNA: TGCGCCAGCAGCTTGGATCCACTAGCGGGGGGCACAGATACGCAGTATTTT
J gene: TRBJ2-3
clone size: .
D gene: TRBD2
V gene: TRBV5-1

CDR3 protein: CASSLGRGGEPQHF
CDR3 DNA: TGCGCCAGCAGCTTGGGTCGGGGTGGAGAGCCCCAGCATTTT
J gene: TRBJ1-5
clone size: few
D gene: .
V gene: TRBV5-1

CDR3 protein: CASSLDRGIHTEAFF
CDR3 DNA: TGTGCCAGCAGCTTAGATCGGGGTATACACACTGAAGCTTTCTTT
J gene: TRBJ1-1
clone size: few
D gene: .
V gene: TRBV7-9

CDR3 protein: CASSLGGGGELFF
CDR3 DNA: TGTGCTAGCAGCTTAGGAGGGGGGGGGGAGCTGTTTTTT
J gene: TRBJ2-2
clone size: .
D gene: .
V gene: TRBV7-7

CDR3 protein: CASSFRQGGPYGYTF
CDR3 DNA: TGTGCCAGCAGCTTCCGACAGGGGGGCCCTTATGGCTACACCTTC
J gene: TRBJ1-2
clone size: many
D gene: TRBD1
V gene: TRBV14

CDR3 protein: CASRRGLAEETQYF
CDR3 DNA: TGTGCCAGCAGAAGAGGACTAGCGGAAGAGACCCAGTACTTC
J gene: TRBJ2-5
clone size: .
D gene: TRBD2
V gene: TRBV6-2/TRBV6-3

CDR3 protein: CASSDMGRASGANVLTF
CDR3 DNA: TGTGCCAGCAGTGATATGGGACGGGCGTCTGGGGCCAACGTCCTGACTTTC
J gene: TRBJ2-6
clone size: few
D gene: .
V gene: TRBV2

CDR3 protein: CASSERVGQPQHF
CDR3 DNA: TGCGCCAGCAGTGAGCGGGTAGGACAGCCCCAGCATTTT
J gene: TRBJ1-5
clone size: .
D gene: .
V gene: TRBV10-2

CDR3 protein: CASSHEGGRYGYTF
CDR3 DNA: TGTGCCAGCAGCCACGAGGGGGGACGCTATGGCTACACCTTC
J gene: TRBJ1-2
clone size: .
D gene: .
V gene: TRBV4-2

CDR3 protein: CASSPSGGPSGSTDTQYF
CDR3 DNA: TGTGCCAGCAGCCCCTCGGGAGGGCCCTCAGGGAGCACAGATACGCAGTATTTT
J gene: TRBJ2-3
clone size: few
D gene: TRBD2
V gene: TRBV11-2

CDR3 protein: CASSVPGVTGELFF
CDR3 DNA: TGTGCCAGCAGTGTCCCAGGGGTCACCGGGGAGCTGTTTTTT
J gene: TRBJ2-2
clone size: .
D gene: .
V gene: TRBV2

CDR3 protein: CASSTQGNTEAFF
CDR3 DNA: TGCGCCAGCAGCACACAGGGGAACACTGAAGCTTTCTTT
J gene: TRBJ1-1
clone size: many
D gene: .
V gene: TRBV5-1

CDR3 protein: CASSGTANTGELFF
CDR3 DNA: TGTGCCAGCAGCGGGACAGCGAACACCGGGGAGCTGTTTTTT
J gene: TRBJ2-2
clone size: few
D gene: TRBD1
V gene: TRBV7-3

CDR3 protein: CSVEGFGHPRNNEQFF
CDR3 DNA: TGCAGCGTTGAAGGGTTTGGACACCCAAGGAACAATGAGCAGTTCTTC
J gene: TRBJ2-1
clone size: .
D gene: .
V gene: TRBV29-1

CDR3 protein: CAISETAGKQTQYF
CDR3 DNA: TGTGCCATCAGTGAGACGGCAGGGAAGCAGACCCAGTACTTC
J gene: TRBJ2-5
clone size: .
D gene: .
V gene: TRBV10-3

CDR3 protein: CSVVLLAGAQETQYF
CDR3 DNA: TGCAGCGTTGTGTTACTAGCGGGGGCACAAGAGACCCAGTACTTC
J gene: TRBJ2-5
clone size: .
D gene: TRBD2
V gene: TRBV29-1

CDR3 protein: CSAVASGGTDTQYF
CDR3 DNA: TGCAGTGCCGTCGCTAGCGGGGGCACAGATACGCAGTATTTT
J gene: TRBJ2-3
clone size: .
D gene: TRBD2
V gene: TRBV20-1

CDR3 protein: CASSQGTRDYLTQYF
CDR3 DNA: TGTGCCAGCAGCCAGGGCACCCGGGACTACCTTACGCAGTATTTT
J gene: TRBJ2-3
clone size: .
D gene: TRBD2
V gene: TRBV4-2

CDR3 protein: CASSQATSLAQETQYF
CDR3 DNA: TGTGCCAGCAGCCAAGCCACTAGCTTAGCTCAAGAGACCCAGTACTTC
J gene: TRBJ2-5
clone size: .
D gene: .
V gene: TRBV3-1

CDR3 protein: CASSVSPEYNEQFF
CDR3 DNA: TGTGCCAGCAGCGTAAGCCCAGAGTACAATGAGCAGTTCTTC
J gene: TRBJ2-1
clone size: many
D gene: .
V gene: TRBV9

CDR3 protein: CASSLARPTYEQYF
CDR3 DNA: TGCGCCAGCAGCTTGGCCAGACCCACCTACGAGCAGTACTTC
J gene: TRBJ2-7
clone size: few
D gene: .
V gene: TRBV5-1

CDR3 protein: CASRNRGLNTEAFF
CDR3 DNA: TGTGCCAGCAGAAACAGGGGTTTGAACACTGAAGCTTTCTTT
J gene: TRBJ1-1
clone size: .
D gene: TRBD1
V gene: TRBV5-6

CDR3 protein: CASSQVEGLGAEAFF
CDR3 DNA: TGCGCCAGCAGCCAAGTCGAGGGGCTAGGGGCTGAAGCTTTCTTT
J gene: TRBJ1-1
clone size: .
D gene: .
V gene: TRBV4-1

CDR3 protein: CATSDGAKNIQYF
CDR3 DNA: TGTGCCACCAGTGATGGGGCGAAAAACATTCAGTACTTC
J gene: TRBJ2-4
clone size: .
D gene: .
V gene: TRBV24-1

CDR3 protein: CSATREASTDTQYF
CDR3 DNA: TGCAGTGCAACGAGGGAGGCTAGCACAGATACGCAGTATTTT
J gene: TRBJ2-3
clone size: .
D gene: .
V gene: TRBV20-1

CDR3 protein: CASSIRTGGFYGYTF
CDR3 DNA: TGTGCCAGCAGTATACGGACAGGGGGTTTCTATGGCTACACCTTC
J gene: TRBJ1-2
clone size: .
D gene: TRBD1
V gene: TRBV28

CDR3 protein: CSVRGLAGVGNEQFF
CDR3 DNA: TGCAGCGTCCGGGGACTAGCGGGGGTGGGGAATGAGCAGTTCTTC
J gene: TRBJ2-1
clone size: .
D gene: TRBD2
V gene: TRBV29-1

CDR3 protein: CASSLVQGGNTGELFF
CDR3 DNA: TGTGCCAGCAGCTTGGTGCAGGGGGGAAACACCGGGGAGCTGTTTTTT
J gene: TRBJ2-2
clone size: .
D gene: .
V gene: TRBV5-5

CDR3 protein: CASSLVASDHEQFF
CDR3 DNA: TGTGCCAGCAGCTTAGTGGCTAGCGACCATGAGCAGTTCTTC
J gene: TRBJ2-1
clone size: .
D gene: .
V gene: TRBV7-2

CDR3 protein: CASSTGQNKGQGAGGYTF
CDR3 DNA: TGTGCCAGCAGCACCGGACAGAACAAGGGACAGGGGGCCGGTGGCTACACCTTC
J gene: TRBJ1-2
clone size: .
D gene: TRBD1
V gene: TRBV11-1

CDR3 protein: CASSLASGGYNEQFF
CDR3 DNA: TGTGCCAGCAGCTTAGCGTCTGGAGGTTACAATGAGCAGTTCTTC
J gene: TRBJ2-1
clone size: .
D gene: .
V gene: TRBV7-9

CDR3 protein: CASSLAGQIENIQYF
CDR3 DNA: TGCGCCAGCAGCTTGGCCGGACAGATCGAAAACATTCAGTACTTC
J gene: TRBJ2-4
clone size: few
D gene: .
V gene: TRBV5-1

CDR3 protein: CASSPSWGDEQFF
CDR3 DNA: TGTGCCAGCAGCCCATCATGGGGGGATGAGCAGTTCTTC
J gene: TRBJ2-1
clone size: .
D gene: .
V gene: TRBV7-9

CDR3 protein: CASTPAPSSYNEQFF
CDR3 DNA: TGTGCCAGCACCCCAGCCCCAAGCTCCTACAATGAGCAGTTCTTC
J gene: TRBJ2-1
clone size: many
D gene: .
V gene: TRBV5-6

CDR3 protein: CASSLIENQPQHF
CDR3 DNA: TGTGCCAGCAGTTTAATAGAAAATCAGCCCCAGCATTTT
J gene: TRBJ1-5
clone size: .
D gene: .
V gene: TRBV12-3/TRBV12-4

CDR3 protein: CASSKGGGRTDTQYF
CDR3 DNA: TGCGCCAGCTCCAAGGGGGGAGGCCGCACAGATACGCAGTATTTT
J gene: TRBJ2-3
clone size: few
D gene: .
V gene: TRBV5-1

CDR3 protein: CASSFTKGTAPGRNTIYF
CDR3 DNA: TGTGCCAGCAGCTTTACCAAGGGCACAGCTCCGGGTAGAAACACCATATATTTT
J gene: TRBJ1-3
clone size: few
D gene: .
V gene: TRBV5-6

CDR3 protein: CASSVSQRRIPANYGYTF
CDR3 DNA: TGCGCCAGCAGTGTCTCCCAACGGCGGATCCCGGCGAACTATGGCTACACCTTC
J gene: TRBJ1-2
clone size: .
D gene: .
V gene: TRBV10-2

CDR3 protein: CATSRRSGTSGTQYF
CDR3 DNA: TGTGCCACCAGCCGCCGGTCCGGGACTAGCGGGACCCAGTACTTC
J gene: TRBJ2-5
clone size: .
D gene: TRBD2
V gene: TRBV15

CDR3 protein: CASSLQGLGSGELFF
CDR3 DNA: TGTGCCAGCAGCTTACAGGGACTAGGATCCGGGGAGCTGTTTTTT
J gene: TRBJ2-2
clone size: .
D gene: TRBD2
V gene: TRBV7-3

CDR3 protein: CASSVGGTINEQFF
CDR3 DNA: TGTGCCAGCAGCGTGGGAGGGACAATCAATGAGCAGTTCTTC
J gene: TRBJ2-1
clone size: .
D gene: .
V gene: TRBV9

CDR3 protein: CSATRTSGRTDTQYF
CDR3 DNA: TGCAGTGCTACCCGGACTAGCGGGAGGACAGATACGCAGTATTTT
J gene: TRBJ2-3
clone size: once
D gene: TRBD2
V gene: TRBV20-1

CDR3 protein: CAIKRTSGSTDTQYF
CDR3 DNA: TGTGCCATCAAGCGGACTAGCGGTAGCACAGATACGCAGTATTTT
J gene: TRBJ2-3
clone size: few
D gene: TRBD2
V gene: TRBV10-3

CDR3 protein: CSASDQGRTYEQYF
CDR3 DNA: TGCAGTGCTAGTGATCAGGGTCGGACCTACGAGCAGTACTTC
J gene: TRBJ2-7
clone size: .
D gene: .
V gene: TRBV20-1

CDR3 protein: CASSQVRNQPQHF
CDR3 DNA: TGTGCCAGCAGCCAAGTCCGTAATCAGCCCCAGCATTTT
J gene: TRBJ1-5
clone size: few
D gene: .
V gene: TRBV4-2

CDR3 protein: CSASPGAYTEAFF
CDR3 DNA: TGCAGTGCTAGCCCAGGGGCGTACACTGAAGCTTTCTTT
J gene: TRBJ1-1
clone size: .
D gene: .
V gene: TRBV20-1

CDR3 protein: CASSQASAGTEKTQYF
CDR3 DNA: TGTGCCAGCAGCCAAGCATCCGCCGGGACAGAGAAGACCCAGTACTTC
J gene: TRBJ2-5
clone size: .
D gene: TRBD1
V gene: TRBV4-2

CDR3 protein: CASSRAGTRNSPLHF
CDR3 DNA: TGCGCCAGCAGCAGAGCCGGGACTCGAAATTCACCCCTCCACTTT
J gene: TRBJ1-6
clone size: many
D gene: .
V gene: TRBV5-1

CDR3 protein: CASSQGRQGSNQPQHF
CDR3 DNA: TGCGCCAGCAGCCAGGGGAGACAGGGCAGCAATCAGCCCCAGCATTTT
J gene: TRBJ1-5
clone size: many
D gene: TRBD1
V gene: TRBV4-1

CDR3 protein: CASSQGLGLAGGDIQYF
CDR3 DNA: TGCGCCAGCAGCCAAGGACTGGGACTAGCGGGAGGCGACATTCAGTACTTC
J gene: TRBJ2-4
clone size: few
D gene: TRBD2
V gene: TRBV4-3

CDR3 protein: CSVRTGLAGVEQYF
CDR3 DNA: TGCAGCGTCCGAACGGGACTAGCGGGAGTCGAGCAGTACTTC
J gene: TRBJ2-7
clone size: few
D gene: TRBD2
V gene: TRBV29-1

CDR3 protein: CASSWGVAKNIQYF
CDR3 DNA: TGTGCCAGCAGTTGGGGGGTAGCCAAAAACATTCAGTACTTC
J gene: TRBJ2-4
clone size: .
D gene: .
V gene: TRBV5-6

CDR3 protein: CSVEDTSGRNEQYF
CDR3 DNA: TGCAGCGTTGAAGATACCAGCGGGAGAAACGAGCAGTACTTC
J gene: TRBJ2-7
clone size: few
D gene: TRBD2
V gene: TRBV29-1

CDR3 protein: CASSPQGRLNTIYF
CDR3 DNA: TGTGCCAGCAGCCCCCAGGGCAGACTTAACACCATATATTTT
J gene: TRBJ1-3
clone size: few
D gene: .
V gene: TRBV28

CDR3 protein: CSVDGGAFF
CDR3 DNA: TGCAGCGTGGATGGGGGGGCTTTCTTT
J gene: TRBJ1-1
clone size: few
D gene: .
V gene: TRBV29-1